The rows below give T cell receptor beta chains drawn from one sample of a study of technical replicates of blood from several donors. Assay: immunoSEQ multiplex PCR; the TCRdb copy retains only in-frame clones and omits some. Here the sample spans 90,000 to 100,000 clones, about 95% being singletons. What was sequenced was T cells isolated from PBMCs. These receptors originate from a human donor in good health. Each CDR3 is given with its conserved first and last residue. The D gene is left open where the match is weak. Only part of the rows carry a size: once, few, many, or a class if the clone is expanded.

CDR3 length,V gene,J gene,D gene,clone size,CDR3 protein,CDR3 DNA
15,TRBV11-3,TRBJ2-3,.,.,CASSPRQVGTDTQYF,TGTGCCAGCAGCCCCCGACAGGTCGGGACAGATACGCAGTATTTT
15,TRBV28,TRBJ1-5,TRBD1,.,CASSKTGVHHQPQHF,TGTGCCAGCAGTAAGACAGGGGTTCATCATCAGCCCCAGCATTTT
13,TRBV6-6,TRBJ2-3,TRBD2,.,CASIVTSGDTQYF,TGTGCCAGCATTGTGACTAGCGGCGATACGCAGTATTTT
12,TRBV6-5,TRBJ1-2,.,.,CASRGLGYGYTF,TGTGCCAGCAGGGGGCTAGGCTATGGCTACACCTTC
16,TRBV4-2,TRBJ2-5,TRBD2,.,CASSQLAGGLQETQYF,TGTGCCAGCAGCCAACTAGCGGGAGGGCTCCAAGAGACCCAGTACTTC
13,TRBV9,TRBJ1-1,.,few,CASSVGGSTEAFF,TGTGCCAGCAGCGTAGGCGGATCCACTGAAGCTTTCTTT
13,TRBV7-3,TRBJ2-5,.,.,CASSFAVQETQYF,TGTGCCAGCAGCTTTGCGGTCCAAGAGACCCAGTACTTC
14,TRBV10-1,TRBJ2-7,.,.,CANLDREAPYEQYF,TGCGCCAACCTTGACAGGGAGGCCCCCTACGAGCAGTACTTC
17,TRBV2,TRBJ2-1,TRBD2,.,CASRPQQRELYPNEQFF,TGTGCCAGCAGACCTCAACAGCGGGAACTGTACCCCAATGAGCAGTTCTTC
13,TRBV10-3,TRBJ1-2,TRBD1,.,CAIRGDSNYGYTF,TGTGCCATCAGGGGGGACAGTAACTATGGCTACACCTTC
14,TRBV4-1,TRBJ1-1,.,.,CASSQDRQVGEAFF,TGCGCCAGCAGCCAAGATAGGCAGGTTGGTGAAGCTTTCTTT
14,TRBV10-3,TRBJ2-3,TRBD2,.,CAISETSGKDTQYF,TGTGCCATCAGTGAAACTAGCGGGAAGGATACGCAGTATTTT
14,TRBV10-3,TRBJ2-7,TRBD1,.,CAISAGQESYEQYF,TGTGCCATCAGCGCGGGACAGGAGTCCTACGAGCAGTACTTC
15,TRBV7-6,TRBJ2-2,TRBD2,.,CASNNLAGSTGELFF,TGTGCCAGCAATAACCTAGCGGGATCAACAGGGGAGCTGTTTTTT
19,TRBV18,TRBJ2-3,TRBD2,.,CASSLGLAGAKTSTDAQYF,TGTGCCAGCTCTCTCGGACTAGCGGGTGCTAAAACTAGCACAGATGCGCAGTATTTT
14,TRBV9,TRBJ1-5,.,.,CASSVGQGDSPQHF,TGTGCCAGCAGCGTAGGGCAGGGCGATTCCCCCCAGCATTTT
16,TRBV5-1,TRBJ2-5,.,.,CASSIRVSQYQETQYF,TGCGCCAGCAGCATCCGGGTTTCGCAGTACCAAGAGACCCAGTACTTC
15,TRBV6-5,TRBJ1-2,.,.,CASTEGHPTNYGYTF,TGTGCCAGCACTGAGGGCCATCCCACCAACTATGGCTACACCTTC
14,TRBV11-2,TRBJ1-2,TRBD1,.,CASSSGTAERGYTF,TGTGCCAGCAGTTCCGGGACAGCGGAGCGTGGCTACACCTTC
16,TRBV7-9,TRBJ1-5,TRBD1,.,CASSAATGDRDQPQHF,TGTGCCAGCAGCGCTGCGACAGGGGATCGGGATCAGCCCCAGCATTTT
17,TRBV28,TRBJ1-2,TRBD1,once,CASSSIGRGQEDYGYTF,TGTGCCAGCAGTTCAATCGGCCGCGGACAGGAAGACTATGGCTACACCTTC
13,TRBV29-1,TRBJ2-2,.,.,CSVGGANTGELFF,TGCAGCGTCGGAGGGGCAAACACCGGGGAGCTGTTTTTT
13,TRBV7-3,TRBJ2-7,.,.,CASSLGGGYEQYF,TGTGCCAGCAGCTTAGGGGGCGGATACGAGCAGTACTTC
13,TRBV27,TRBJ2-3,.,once,CASSFTGVDTQYF,TGTGCCAGCAGCTTCACGGGGGTAGATACGCAGTATTTT
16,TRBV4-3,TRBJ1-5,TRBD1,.,CASSQEIRDRVQPQHF,TGCGCCAGCAGCCAAGAAATACGGGACAGGGTTCAGCCCCAGCATTTT
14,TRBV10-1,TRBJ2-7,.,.,CASSQFRGGYEQYF,TGCGCCAGCAGTCAATTTAGGGGTGGCTACGAGCAGTACTTC
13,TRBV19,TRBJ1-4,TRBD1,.,CASTGTANEKLFF,TGTGCCAGTACCGGGACAGCGAATGAAAAACTGTTTTTT
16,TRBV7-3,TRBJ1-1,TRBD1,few,CASSLSRQGRNAEAFF,TGTGCCAGCAGCTTATCCCGACAGGGACGAAACGCTGAAGCTTTCTTT
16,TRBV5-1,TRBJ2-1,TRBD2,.,CASLDPGLAGGEEQFF,TGCGCCAGCCTAGACCCGGGACTAGCGGGAGGAGAGGAGCAGTTCTTC
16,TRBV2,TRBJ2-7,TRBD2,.,CASRPAGGRAQYEQYF,TGTGCCAGCAGACCTGCGGGCGGGAGGGCCCAATACGAGCAGTACTTC
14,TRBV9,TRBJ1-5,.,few,CASSESGGNQPQHF,TGTGCCAGCAGCGAATCAGGGGGCAATCAGCCCCAGCATTTT
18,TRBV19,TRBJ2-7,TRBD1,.,CASSIALPGQGASYEQYF,TGTGCCAGTAGTATAGCCCTCCCGGGACAGGGGGCCTCCTACGAGCAGTACTTC
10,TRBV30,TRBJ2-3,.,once,CAWRGDTQYF,TGTGCCTGGCGGGGAGATACGCAGTATTTT
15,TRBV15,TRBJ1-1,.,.,CATSRGDFMNTEAFF,TGTGCCACCAGCAGGGGGGACTTCATGAACACTGAAGCTTTCTTT
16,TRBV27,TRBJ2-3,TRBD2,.,CASSLRVAGEGDTQYF,TGTGCCAGCAGTTTAAGGGTGGCGGGAGAGGGAGATACGCAGTATTTT
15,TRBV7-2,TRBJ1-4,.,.,CASSFAGATNEKLFF,TGTGCCAGCAGCTTCGCAGGGGCAACTAATGAAAAACTGTTTTTT
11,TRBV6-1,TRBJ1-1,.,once,CASSWNTEAFF,TGTGCCAGCTCTTGGAACACTGAAGCTTTCTTT
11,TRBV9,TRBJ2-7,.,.,CASSVGYEQYF,TGTGCCAGCAGCGTCGGGTACGAGCAGTACTTC
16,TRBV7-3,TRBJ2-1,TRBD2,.,CASSKGSGSSYNEQFF,TGTGCCAGCAGCAAGGGCAGCGGGAGCTCCTACAATGAGCAGTTCTTC
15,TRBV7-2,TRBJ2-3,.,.,CASSGGIPIRDTQYF,TGTGCCAGCAGCGGCGGGATCCCTATCAGGGATACGCAGTATTTT